This paragraph reports one TCR beta chain. The table lists this clone with a few counts. Its target antigen remains unknown. No quality values exist for individual bases; no much larger clone is one base distant. This sample is drawn from a study of a mutant IDH1 vaccine in newly diagnosed glioma (dated by TCRdb to about 2021). For context, the study as a whole: Vaccination began 4-6 weeks after radiotherapy alone, or alongside temozolomide cycles in the chemotherapy-containing groups. Of the approximately 35 treated patients, about 62% were male and approximately 38% were female, and the mean age was 40.4 years. Before enrollment, most patients had been given radiochemotherapy with temozolomide as standard therapy, while the rest had received either radiotherapy alone or temozolomide alone. The week-35 safety follow-up took place at visit V12, and the week-47 end of study took place at visit V13. Peripheral blood was collected at six visits: V03 (baseline), V05, V07, V10, V12 and V13. Longitudinal TCRB deep sequencing was performed for about two dozen treated patients wherever samples were available for exploratory analyses. General study outcomes and caveats: Availability determined which PBMC samples were chosen for TCRB deep sequencing. Immune responses induced by the vaccine were seen in around 93% of patients across multiple MHC alleles. It was noted by the authors that analyses of patient blood samples could not be reproduced owing to sample limitations. Changes in the top peripheral T cell clonotypes picked up by TCRB sequencing did not appear to be linked to pseudoprogression.

The sample's time point label, in plain terms: week 35, safety follow-up. A 20-mer mutant IDH1 peptide at 300 micrograms in Montanide made up each vaccine dose, which was injected subcutaneously together with topical imiquimod. Patients received eight vaccinations in weeks 1, 3, 5, 7, 11, 15, 19 and 23, corresponding to visits V03 through V10. Donors had newly diagnosed WHO grade 3 or 4 IDH1-mutant astrocytomas with loss of nuclear ATRX. The samples were drawn from NOA16, a multicentre, single-arm, open-label phase I trial in Germany that tested a mutant IDH1 peptide vaccine in humans for the first time. Genomic DNA for TCRB sequencing was extracted from EDTA blood using the DNeasy Blood and Tissue Kit. Preparation of the library involved the immunoSEQ multiplex PCR assay. The hsTCRB Kit was used according to the manufacturer's protocol to amplify rearranged TCR beta chain sequences. Sequencing of TCRB libraries was carried out on an Illumina MiSeq. The paper's data handling went like this. The kit vendor's proprietary platform handled demultiplexing, trimming and gene mapping. As stored in TCRdb, this immuneACCESS dataset retains in-frame rearrangements with V and J assigned. A fraction of the clones does not appear; measured against another copy, unresolved V genes explain less than half of the discrepancy, and the remainder lacks a known reason. V and J calls and clone size are given by that table; D and trimming were obtained from the DNA. The sample includes roughly 44,000 clones, with approximately 80% observed a single time. The ten largest account for approximately 4.7% of the sample.

According to the germline V gene, CDR1 reads SQVTM and CDR2 reads ANQGSEA. Relative to germline, V is 5 bases shorter and J is 0 bases shorter, with 10 bases between their ends. Reading from cysteine to phenylalanine, the CDR3 counts 13 amino acids. Just CDR3 DNA is preserved here, 39 bases in frame from base 1. The receptor comes from a woman in her forties with glioma. Some clones in this sample may be carry-over from other donors' samples. The chain employs TRBV29-1 and TRBJ1-1, and possibly TRBD1, on 6 matching bases. The sample in question was PBMCs, obtained from a glioma patient whose treatment included an IDH1 peptide vaccine. CDR3 protein: CSVSGHMNTEAFF. The nucleotides read TGCAGCGTTTCGGGACACATGAACACTGAAGCTTTCTTT.